These 21 T cell receptor beta chains originate from one sample sequenced in a study of neurological immune-mediated disorders. TCRdb ran MiXCR on the 5' RACE reads and lists one entry per CDR3 protein. The table records tens of thousands of distinct CDR3 sequences, around a tenth of them present only once. The sample consisted of PBMCs. All receptors come from a woman aged 40 to 50 with HTLV-1-associated myelopathy (HAM/TSP).

This clonotype was seen at least ten times. The chain carries TRBV6-2 or TRBV6-3 and TRBJ1-4; D gene unclear. In germline, CDR1 is MNHEY, CDR2 SVGEGT. This CDR3 has 15 amino acids. V lost 2 bases and J 0 bases, leaving 7 bases between the germline ends. The CDR3 DNA reads TGTGCCAGCAGTTACAAGGATGCAACTAATGAAAAACTGTTTTTT. It is translated as CASSYKDATNEKLFF.

This clonotype was detected ten times or more. The V and J genes are TRBV11-2 and TRBJ1-1, with D hard to call. The V gene lost 0 bases and the J gene lost 1 base, with 3 bases spanning the gap. The germline CDR1 and CDR2 sequences are SGHAT and FQNNGV. This CDR3 has 13 amino acids. CDR3: CASSLERNTEAFF. CDR3 in DNA: TGTGCCAGCAGCTTAGAGCGGAACACTGAAGCTTTCTTT.

This clonotype was observed many times. The V gene is TRBV12-3 or TRBV12-4, the J gene TRBJ2-1; 7 nucleotides agree with TRBD1. The CDR3 contains 15 residues. J was trimmed by 8 bases and V by 8 bases; bases with no gene match: 15. The CDR3 region has the DNA TGTGCCAGCTATCTAACAGGGGTCGCTCGTGATGAGCAGTTCTTC. Translation: CASYLTGVARDEQFF.

The sample holds many counts of this clonotype. The chain carries TRBV7-9 and TRBJ2-1; TRBD2 aligns across 9 bases. V dropped 5 bases and J dropped 4; count of bases not matched to a gene: 9. Germline V lookup: CDR1 SEHNR, CDR2 FQNEAQ (reference sequence). CDR3 length equals 16 residues. The CDR3 spells CASSPPGTSMYNEQFF. DNA for the CDR3: TGTGCCAGCAGCCCGCCCGGGACTAGCATGTACAATGAGCAGTTCTTC. Complete variable domain (other parts from reference TRBV7-9 and TRBJ2-1): DTGVSQNPRHKITKRGQNVTFRCDPISEHNRLYWYRQTLGQGPEFLTYFQNEAQLEKSRLLSDRFSAERPKGSFSTLEIQRTEQGDSAMYLCASSPPGTSMYNEQFFGPGTRLTVL.

Points on this clonotype: A much larger clone lies one base from this, so it may be a read error. This chain uses TRBV30 with TRBJ1-4; D not resolved. CDR1 and CDR2 (germline): GTSNPN, SVGIG (reference sequence). This CDR3 region has 18 residues. The CDR3 bases are TGTGCCCGGAGTCCTCGGAGAGGGAGTTCCTTCGGTAATGAAAAACTGTTTTTT. It translates to CARSPRRGSSFGNEKLFF. Supplemented by reference TRBV30 and TRBJ1-4, the full variable domain reads SQTIHQWPATLVQPVGSPLSLECTVEGTSNPNLYWYRQAAGRGLQLLFYSVGIGQISSEVPQNLSASRPQDRQFILSSKKLLLSDSGFYLCARSPRRGSSFGNEKLFFGSGTQLSVL.

This clonotype was found a few times. V gene TRBV11-3 combines with J gene TRBJ1-1; 9 positions match TRBD1. Germline V gene data show CDR1 as SGHNT and CDR2 as YENEEA. V shed 5 bases and J 1 base; nucleotides not matched to a gene: 11. This CDR3 is built from 17 residues. The CDR3 protein is CASSPQPGTGTNTEAFF. CDR3 nucleotide sequence: TGTGCCAGCAGCCCCCAGCCCGGGACAGGGACGAACACTGAAGCTTTCTTT.

This clonotype was seen repeatedly, ten times or more. The rearrangement links TRBV5-1 to TRBJ2-2, with a tentative D call TRBD1 (5 bases). V was trimmed by 2 bases and J by 1 base, leaving 9 bases between them. This CDR3 region has 15 residues. Germline CDR1 is SGHRS and CDR2 is YFSETQ. The DNA of the CDR3 is TGCGCCAGCAGCTTAGGACATCTGAACACCGGGGAGCTGTTTTTT. Translating gives CASSLGHLNTGELFF.

This clonotype was counted many times. This chain connects TRBV5-6 to TRBJ1-2; a weak D match, TRBD1 (6 bases). V was cut by 3 bases and J by 6 bases, with 15 bases left in between. CDR3 length: 14 amino acids. CDR1 and CDR2 (germline): SGHDT, YYEEEE. This CDR3 reads CASSSMTGKDGYTF. Written as DNA, the CDR3 is TGTGCCAGCAGCTCAATGACAGGAAAGGATGGCTACACCTTC.

This clonotype occurred many times. V usage is TRBV4-2 and J usage is TRBJ2-5; TRBD2 is a possible D gene (6 bases). The V and J ends lost 4 bases and 4 bases respectively, with 13 bases between them. The germline CDR1 and CDR2 sequences are LGHNA and YNFKEQ. This CDR3 is built from 14 residues. The CDR3 DNA sequence: TGTGCCAGCAGCCGTGAGGGACTTTCAGAGACCCAGTACTTC. This translates into CASSREGLSETQYF.

This clonotype was picked up many times. This chain connects TRBV6-2 or TRBV6-3 to TRBJ1-5; D is uncertain. V was trimmed by 2 bases and J by 6 bases, leaving 5 bases between them. Germline V gene lookup returns CDR1 MNHEY and CDR2 SVGEGT. The CDR3 runs to 12 residues. The DNA for the CDR3 is TGTGCCAGCAGTTACCGGGCTCAGCCCCAGCATTTT. Its translation: CASSYRAQPQHF.

This clonotype was counted many times. The gene calls are TRBV5-1 and TRBJ1-1; a weak D match, TRBD1 (5 bases). CDR1 is SGHRS and CDR2 is YFSETQ in the germline V gene. Trimming took off 2 bases at V and 10 bases at J, with 18 bases between the two ends. This CDR3 region has 14 residues. DNA for the CDR3: TGCGCCAGCAGCTTCGGAGGGGCGCTGAAAGGAGCTTTCTTT. It encodes CASSFGGALKGAFF.

This clonotype occurred many times. The CDR3 here is CASSVDPASGGAGELFF. CDR3 DNA: TGTGCCAGCAGCGTAGACCCCGCTAGCGGGGGGGCCGGGGAGCTGTTTTTT. The V and J genes are TRBV9 and TRBJ2-2, with 12 bases that match TRBD2. Trimming at V came to 0 bases and at J to 6 bases, leaving 6 bases not matched to a gene. CDR3 size: 17 residues. Germline lookup yields CDR1 SGDLS and CDR2 YYNGEE.

This clonotype was seen ten or more times. The chain couples TRBV7-7 to TRBJ2-7, with a possible D match to TRBD1 (5 bases). Germline V gives CDR1 SSHAT, CDR2 FNYEAQ (reference sequence). Trimming took off 1 base at V and 6 bases at J, with 10 bases between the two ends. The CDR3 consists of 13 residues. The CDR3 DNA follows: TGTGCCAGCAGCTTAGTAGTTCAGGGCGAGCAGTACTTC. Protein: CASSLVVQGEQYF.

Many counts were recorded for this clonotype. This chain links TRBV6-1 with TRBJ1-1, with D perhaps TRBD1 (6 bases). CDR1 is MNHNS and CDR2 is SASEGT in the germline V gene. The CDR3 loop spans 15 amino acids. Trimming removed 2 bases from V and 0 bases from J, with 10 bases in between. DNA of the CDR3: TGTGCCAGCAGTGAATCCTGGACAGTGAACACTGAAGCTTTCTTT. This sequence encodes CASSESWTVNTEAFF.

This clonotype was seen ten or more times. The chain couples TRBV27 to TRBJ2-6; possibly TRBD1 for D (7 bases). The CDR3 sequence is 16 residues long. The V end was cut by 5 bases, the J end by 3 bases, with 14 bases between. CDR1 is MNHEY, CDR2 SMNVEV, per germline (reference sequence). In nucleotides, the CDR3 is TGTGCCAGCAGTCGACAGGGTAGCGGTGGGGCCAACGTCCTGACTTTC. Its translation is CASSRQGSGGANVLTF.

This clonotype was seen repeatedly, ten times or more. V usage is TRBV7-6 and J usage is TRBJ2-1, with D possibly matching TRBD1 (5 bases). The CDR3 runs to 13 residues. The V gene's germline CDR1 is SGHVS and CDR2 FNYEAQ. V shed 3 bases and J shed 5 bases, with 8 bases lying between them. The DNA of the CDR3 is TGTGCCAGCAGCTTCACCAGGGACAATGAGCAGTTCTTC. Translating gives CASSFTRDNEQFF.

This clonotype was recorded at least ten times. The CDR3 DNA reads TGTGCCAGTAGTATAGGGCAGTCTAACTATGGCTACACCTTC. Its protein product is CASSIGQSNYGYTF. This sequence joins TRBV19 and TRBJ1-2; D is uncertain. This CDR3 region has 14 residues. Looked up from germline, CDR1 is LNHDA and CDR2 is SQIVND (reference sequence). V dropped 1 base and J dropped 0 bases, with 6 bases sitting between them.

This clonotype was counted ten times or more. This chain links TRBV10-3 with TRBJ2-2, with 7 bases lining up with TRBD1. With 11 bases clipped from V and 2 bases from J, the junction kept 20 bases outside the gene matches. Germline CDR1 and CDR2: ENHRY and SYGVKD. The CDR3 length is 18 residues. The CDR3 reads CAVDSSRDSDFNTGELFF. The CDR3 DNA sequence: TGTGCCGTGGACTCCAGTCGGGACAGTGATTTCAACACCGGGGAGCTGTTTTTT.

This clonotype was seen at least ten times. The rearrangement joins TRBV5-1 to TRBJ2-7, with D perhaps given as TRBD1 or TRBD2 (5 bases each). The V and J ends lost 0 bases and 6 bases respectively, with 13 bases between them. Germline V gives CDR1 SGHRS, CDR2 YFSETQ. This CDR3 comprises 14 residues. The CDR3 bases are TGCGCCAGCAGCTTGGATCTGAGGGGTCTCGAGCAGTACTTC. Its protein product is CASSLDLRGLEQYF.

In its sample, this clonotype was seen many times. The rearrangement uses TRBV5-1 and TRBJ2-1; 9 nucleotides match TRBD2. V shed 0 bases and J 4 bases; nucleotides not matched to a gene: 5. Per germline, CDR1 SGHRS and CDR2 YFSETQ. The CDR3 is 16 residues long. The CDR3 is CASSLGSGGFYNEQFF. In nucleotides, the CDR3 is TGCGCCAGCAGCTTGGGGAGCGGGGGGTTTTACAATGAGCAGTTCTTC.

This clonotype was recorded at least ten times. The chain carries TRBV10-3 and TRBJ2-3, with a possible D match to TRBD1 (5 bases). Trimming removed 2 bases at V and 11 bases at J, with 20 bases between. The CDR3 has 15 residues. Germline CDR1 ENHRY, CDR2 SYGVKD. CDR3 DNA: TGTGCCATCAGTGAGCCCCCCCGGGCTGCAGGGCTGCAGTATTTT. This codes for CAISEPPRAAGLQYF.